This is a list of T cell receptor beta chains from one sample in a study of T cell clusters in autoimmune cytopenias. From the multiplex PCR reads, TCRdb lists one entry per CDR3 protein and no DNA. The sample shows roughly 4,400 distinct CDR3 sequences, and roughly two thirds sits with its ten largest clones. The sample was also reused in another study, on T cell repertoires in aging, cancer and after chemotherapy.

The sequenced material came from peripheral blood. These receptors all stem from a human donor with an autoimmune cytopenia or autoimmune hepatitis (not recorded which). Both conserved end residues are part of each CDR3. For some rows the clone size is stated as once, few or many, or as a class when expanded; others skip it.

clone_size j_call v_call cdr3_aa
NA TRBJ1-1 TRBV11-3 CASSPDRGPEAFF
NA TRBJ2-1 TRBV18 CASSPRPDRGRYNEQFF
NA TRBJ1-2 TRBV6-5 CASSPTGGLDGYTF
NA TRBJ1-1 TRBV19 CASSIGAGKHKNTEAFF
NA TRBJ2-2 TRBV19 CASYSGANTGELFF
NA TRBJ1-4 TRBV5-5 CASSSGMNEKLFF
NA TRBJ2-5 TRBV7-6 CASSFAAGGRSGETQYF
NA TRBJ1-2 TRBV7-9 CASSLYEVYGYTF
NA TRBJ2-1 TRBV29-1 CSAMGGIDNEQFF
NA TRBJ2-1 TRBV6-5 CASSPTTGEVEQFF
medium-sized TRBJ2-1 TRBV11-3 CASSSHASGATAYNEQFF
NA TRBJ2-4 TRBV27 CASSTVDGGAKNIQYF
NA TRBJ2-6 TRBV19 CASSIRVSTGANVLTF
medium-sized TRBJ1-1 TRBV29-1 CSVSPREVEAFF